The rows below give T cell receptor beta chains drawn from one sample of a study of blood T cell repertoires in COVID-19. The table came from immunoSEQ multiplex PCR; TCRdb's copy has only in-frame clones and leaves some out. The table has around 440,000 clones, roughly 88% seen once. Specimen: peripheral blood. The receptors derive from a woman between 45 and 65 years old with COVID-19, enrolled during active disease. CDR3s include the opening cysteine and the closing phenylalanine or tryptophan. Each record gives: J gene, clone size, D gene, V gene, CDR3 DNA, CDR3 protein. D genes are given only for firm matches. The size of a clone is reported for some rows only, either as once, few or many, or as a class for expanded clones.

J gene: TRBJ2-3; clone size: -; D gene: TRBD2; V gene: TRBV7-8; CDR3 DNA: TGTGCCAGCAGCTTAGCCGCCGGGACTAGTCTACGCACAGATACGCAGTATTTT; CDR3 protein: CASSLAAGTSLRTDTQYF
J gene: TRBJ2-5; clone size: -; D gene: TRBD1; V gene: TRBV7-9; CDR3 DNA: TGTGCCATTCAGGGGGCCATGGGAGTGGGGACCCAGTACTTC; CDR3 protein: CAIQGAMGVGTQYF
J gene: TRBJ2-2; clone size: -; D gene: -; V gene: TRBV2; CDR3 DNA: TGTGCCAGACAGGGTCCCGGGGAGCTGTTTTTT; CDR3 protein: CARQGPGELFF
J gene: TRBJ1-5; clone size: -; D gene: -; V gene: TRBV5-6; CDR3 DNA: TGTGCCAGCAGCTTGGGAAGTCGGTTGCCCCAGCATTTT; CDR3 protein: CASSLGSRLPQHF
J gene: TRBJ2-7; clone size: -; D gene: TRBD1; V gene: TRBV28; CDR3 DNA: TGTGCCAGCAGTCGGACAGGGATTTCCTACGAGCAGTACTTC; CDR3 protein: CASSRTGISYEQYF
J gene: TRBJ2-3; clone size: -; D gene: TRBD2; V gene: TRBV5-4; CDR3 DNA: TGTGCCAGCAGCTCAAGACTAGCGGGGGGGCTAACAGATACGCAGTATTTT; CDR3 protein: CASSSRLAGGLTDTQYF
J gene: TRBJ2-7; clone size: -; D gene: -; V gene: TRBV27; CDR3 DNA: TGTGCCAGCAGTTTATCGACGACAGGTTCCTACGAGCAGTACTTC; CDR3 protein: CASSLSTTGSYEQYF
J gene: TRBJ1-5; clone size: -; D gene: -; V gene: TRBV11-2; CDR3 DNA: TGTGCCAGCAGCTTAGAAGTCCGGCAGCCCCAGCATTTT; CDR3 protein: CASSLEVRQPQHF
J gene: TRBJ2-7; clone size: -; D gene: -; V gene: TRBV30; CDR3 DNA: TGTGCCTGGAACGGACAACTCTCTAACGAGCAGTACTTC; CDR3 protein: CAWNGQLSNEQYF
J gene: TRBJ2-2; clone size: -; D gene: -; V gene: TRBV5-1; CDR3 DNA: TGCGCCAGCAGCTTGGTTAGCCAGGGTAACGGGGAGCTGTTTTTT; CDR3 protein: CASSLVSQGNGELFF
J gene: TRBJ2-1; clone size: -; D gene: TRBD1; V gene: TRBV29-1; CDR3 DNA: TGCAGCGTTGGGGCAGGGGGTGAGCAGTTCTTC; CDR3 protein: CSVGAGGEQFF
J gene: TRBJ2-2; clone size: -; D gene: TRBD2; V gene: TRBV4-1; CDR3 DNA: TGCGCCAGCAGCCAAAGGACTAGCCTTGCCGCCGGGGAGCTGTTTTTT; CDR3 protein: CASSQRTSLAAGELFF
J gene: TRBJ1-5; clone size: -; D gene: -; V gene: TRBV12-3/TRBV12-4; CDR3 DNA: TGTGCCAGCAGGGGAGGGTTTCAGCCCCAGCATTTT; CDR3 protein: CASRGGFQPQHF
J gene: TRBJ1-1; clone size: -; D gene: -; V gene: TRBV19; CDR3 DNA: TGTGCCAGTAGTATGGGAGGATTGGGCACTGAAGCTTTCTTT; CDR3 protein: CASSMGGLGTEAFF
J gene: TRBJ2-7; clone size: -; D gene: -; V gene: TRBV28; CDR3 DNA: TGTGCCAGCAAATGGGCGGGGTATTACGAGCAGTACTTC; CDR3 protein: CASKWAGYYEQYF
J gene: TRBJ1-1; clone size: -; D gene: -; V gene: TRBV25-1; CDR3 DNA: TGTGCCAACAAGTACAGGGTTAGGAACACTGAAGCTTTCTTT; CDR3 protein: CANKYRVRNTEAFF
J gene: TRBJ2-3; clone size: -; D gene: TRBD2; V gene: TRBV9; CDR3 DNA: TGTGCCAGCAGCGTAGATCCACTAGCGGTTAACACAGATACGCAGTATTTT; CDR3 protein: CASSVDPLAVNTDTQYF
J gene: TRBJ1-3; clone size: -; D gene: -; V gene: TRBV2; CDR3 DNA: TGTGCCAGCAGGAGGGCTCCTGTCTCTGGAAACACCATATATTTT; CDR3 protein: CASRRAPVSGNTIYF
J gene: TRBJ2-2; clone size: -; D gene: TRBD1; V gene: TRBV19; CDR3 DNA: TGTGCCACCGGACAGGGTCGTAACACCGGGGAGCTGTTTTTT; CDR3 protein: CATGQGRNTGELFF
J gene: TRBJ1-4; clone size: -; D gene: -; V gene: TRBV30; CDR3 DNA: TGTGCCTGGAGTGTAATCCCTCGGGGGACTAATGAAAAACTGTTTTTT; CDR3 protein: CAWSVIPRGTNEKLFF
J gene: TRBJ1-1; clone size: -; D gene: TRBD1; V gene: TRBV18; CDR3 DNA: TGTGCCAGCTCACTCCGGGACAGCGCGGCTTTCTTT; CDR3 protein: CASSLRDSAAFF
J gene: TRBJ2-3; clone size: -; D gene: -; V gene: TRBV7-3; CDR3 DNA: TGTGCCAGCAGCTTAGTGGGGCGGATAGATACGCAGTATTTT; CDR3 protein: CASSLVGRIDTQYF
J gene: TRBJ1-3; clone size: -; D gene: -; V gene: TRBV2; CDR3 DNA: TGTGCCAGCAGCCGATCCGGGGCTGGAAACACCATATATTTT; CDR3 protein: CASSRSGAGNTIYF
J gene: TRBJ2-7; clone size: once; D gene: -; V gene: TRBV7-3; CDR3 DNA: TGTGCCAGCAGCCCGTTCGGCGGGGCCTACGAGCAGTACTTC; CDR3 protein: CASSPFGGAYEQYF
J gene: TRBJ1-2; clone size: -; D gene: TRBD1; V gene: TRBV2; CDR3 DNA: TGTGCCAGCAGGAGGAGACAGGACAGGGAAGATGGCTACACCTTC; CDR3 protein: CASRRRQDREDGYTF
J gene: TRBJ2-1; clone size: -; D gene: TRBD2; V gene: TRBV9; CDR3 DNA: TGTGCCAGCAGCGTCTCTATCAGCGGGGGGTATGATGAGCAGTTCTTC; CDR3 protein: CASSVSISGGYDEQFF